This T cell receptor beta chain was sequenced for a study of blood T cell repertoires in COVID-19. Study information: Some COVID-19 samples were acute and others convalescent; all came from the United States, Italy and Spain. The analysed material was cDNA or gDNA that came from T cells, B-cell-depleted T cells, or PBMCs.

Source study methods: Amplification with reference gene primers provided the estimates of nucleated cell counts. Profiling relied on immunoSEQ multiplex PCR, and the TCRdb table lists in-frame clones only, not all of them. Clone size and the V and J calls come from that table; the DNA yielded D and trimming. Found here are hundreds of thousands of clones, around 89% of them singletons; the top ten hold 0.2% to 0.3%. The CDR3 extends over 16 amino acids. CDR1 is SGHAT, CDR2 FQNNGV, per germline. Trimming left V 0 bases short and J 0 bases short, with 11 bases between. This sequence was found in a young woman with acute or convalescent COVID-19. Material: peripheral blood. The V gene is TRBV11-2, the J gene TRBJ1-1; unclear D gene. The CDR3 spells CASSLERVSLNTEAFF. As DNA, the CDR3 is TGTGCCAGCAGCTTAGAGAGAGTCTCCTTGAACACTGAAGCTTTCTTT.